Below are 16 T cell receptor beta chains sequenced from a single sample in a study of radiation and T cells in renal cell carcinoma. Stated time point: blood 4 weeks post-SBRT, at nephrectomy. Regarding treatment: 15 Gy SBRT to primary tumor, nephrectomy 4 weeks later. Clones were sequenced by immunoSEQ multiplex PCR, and TCRdb holds only the in-frame ones, with some missing. The sample has around 100,000 clones, around 83% seen once. The source was blood, collected from a patient whose treatment included radiotherapy and nephrectomy. These receptors originate from a man aged 60 to 75 with renal cell carcinoma.

As to this clone: Other DNA sequences within the sample encode an identical CDR3. This chain uses TRBV5-1 with TRBJ1-4; no firm D call. The CDR3 contains 16 residues. Per the germline V gene, CDR1 is SGHRS and CDR2 is YFSETQ. Trimming removed 0 bases from V and 5 bases from J, with 14 bases in between. CDR3 sequence (DNA): TGCGCCAGCAGCTTGGGTCGGGGAGGCTTCAATGAAAAACTGTTTTTT. Its protein product is CASSLGRGGFNEKLFF. Combining the CDR3 with reference TRBV5-1 and TRBJ1-4 gives the whole variable domain KAGVTQTPRYLIKTRGQQVTLSCSPISGHRSVSWYQQTPGQGLQFLFEYFSETQRNKGNFPGRFSGRQFSNSRSEMNVSTLELGDSALYLCASSLGRGGFNEKLFFGSGTQLSVL.

The rearrangement joins TRBV7-9 to TRBJ2-1; tentatively, D is TRBD2 (6 bases). Germline V gene sequence: CDR1 SEHNR, CDR2 FQNEAQ (reference sequence). The CDR3 runs 14 residues. Between the trimmed V and J ends, which lost 10 bases and 8 bases, there was a span of 21 bases. DNA of the CDR3: TGTGCCAATCCGCCGGGAGAGAGGGAGGATGAGCAGTTCTTC. It codes for CANPPGEREDEQFF.

The chain employs TRBV28 and TRBJ1-5; 9 nucleotides match TRBD1. With V trimmed by 7 bases and J by 7 bases, 11 bases remained unmatched. The CDR3 length is 15 residues. CDR1 MDHEN and CDR2 SYDVKM come from the germline V gene. CDR3 sequence reads: CASNTEGQGDQPQHF. The CDR3 bases are TGTGCCAGCAACACCGAGGGACAGGGAGACCAGCCCCAGCATTTT.

The CDR3 here is CASSSGQPYEQYF. The CDR3 region has the DNA TGTGCCAGCAGCTCGGGACAGCCCTACGAGCAGTACTTC. This chain uses TRBV7-9 with TRBJ2-7; 7 bases are shared with TRBD1. With 4 bases clipped from V and 2 bases from J, the junction kept 2 bases outside the gene matches. Germline V CDR1 and CDR2: SEHNR, FQNEAQ (reference sequence). The CDR3 contains 13 residues.

The chain combines TRBV2 with TRBJ1-1, with D possibly being TRBD1 (5 bases). V shed 6 bases and J shed 11 bases, with 13 bases lying between them. The CDR3 contains 11 residues. Looked up from germline, CDR1 is SNHLY and CDR2 is FYNNEI. In DNA form, the CDR3 reads TGTGCCAGCAGCTCCCGGGACCCTGCTTTCTTT. Its protein is CASSSRDPAFF.

This clone was counted a few times. The CDR3 loop reads CASSMGGGQDRTYLNEQFF. As DNA, the CDR3 is TGTGCCAGTAGTATGGGAGGGGGCCAGGATAGGACTTATCTCAATGAGCAGTTCTTC. V is TRBV19 and J is TRBJ2-1, with D perhaps matching TRBD1 or TRBD2 (7 bases each). V lost 3 bases and J lost 6, with 27 bases in between. The CDR3 has 19 residues. Germline CDR1 LNHDA, CDR2 SQIVND (reference sequence).

The CDR3 region has the DNA TGCGCCAGCAGAGGGACTAGCGGGAGGATCGGGGAGCTGTTTTTT. Translated: CASRGTSGRIGELFF. The chain employs TRBV10-2 and TRBJ2-2; 15 bases are shared with TRBD2. Germline CDR1 and CDR2: WSHSY and SAAADI. Trimming took 6 bases from V and 7 from J; bases not matched to a gene: 3. The CDR3 runs 15 residues.

The chain combines TRBV28 with TRBJ2-7; TRBD1 agrees at 8 bases. V was pared by 6 bases and J by 1 base, with 5 bases of the junction left unmatched. This CDR3 region has 14 residues. Germline assignment: CDR1 MDHEN and CDR2 SYDVKM. The CDR3 reads CASRGQGGSYEQYF. DNA for the CDR3: TGTGCCAGCAGAGGACAGGGAGGATCCTACGAGCAGTACTTC.

This chain uses TRBV7-9 with TRBJ1-5; 7 positions agree with TRBD1. This CDR3 is 15 amino acids long. Germline V gene data show CDR1 as SEHNR and CDR2 as FQNEAQ (reference sequence). V was pared by 5 bases and J by 1 base, with 5 bases of the junction left unmatched. CDR3: CASSKAGQSNQPQHF. CDR3 bases: TGTGCCAGCAGCAAGGCGGGACAGAGCAATCAGCCCCAGCATTTT.

The chain has TRBV25-1 and TRBJ2-7, with 9 bases identical to TRBD2. After removal of 3 bases from V and 7 bases from J, the junction contained 7 bases not matched to a gene. This CDR3 has 14 residues. Germline lookup yields CDR1 MGHDK and CDR2 SYGVNS. As DNA, the CDR3 is TGTGCCAGCAGTGACCTGGCGGGAGGGAGGGAGCAGTACTTC. Its protein product is CASSDLAGGREQYF.

This chain connects TRBV5-5 to TRBJ1-1; 9 nucleotides line up with TRBD1. This CDR3 region has 14 residues. Germline V gene lookup returns CDR1 SGHKS and CDR2 YYEKEE (reference sequence). Trimming took 4 bases from V and 3 from J; bases not matched to a gene: 4. The CDR3: CASSRTGGYTEAFF. The CDR3 DNA sequence: TGTGCCAGCAGCAGAACAGGGGGCTACACTGAAGCTTTCTTT.

The rearrangement uses TRBV18 and TRBJ2-7, with D unresolved. The CDR3 sequence is 14 residues long. The germline V gene encodes CDR1 KGHSH and CDR2 LQKENI. Trimming left V 5 bases short and J 2 bases short, with 13 bases between. In DNA form, the CDR3 reads TGTGCCAGCTCAACCAGTAGCACCACCTACGAGCAGTACTTC. Translating gives CASSTSSTTYEQYF.

As DNA, the CDR3 is TGTGCCAGCAGTAGAATTGACAGGGGGGAGGACGAGCAGTACTTC. Its protein product is CASSRIDRGEDEQYF. The genes are TRBV28 and TRBJ2-7; TRBD1 agrees at 9 bases. CDR3 length equals 15 residues. The germline V gene encodes CDR1 MDHEN and CDR2 SYDVKM. With 5 bases clipped from V and 5 bases from J, the junction kept 10 bases outside the gene matches.

This clone occurred a few times. The genes are TRBV19 and TRBJ1-2, with a tentative D call TRBD1 (6 bases). The V and J ends lost 3 bases and 5 bases respectively, with 13 bases between them. CDR1 and CDR2 (germline): LNHDA, SQIVND (reference sequence). The CDR3 runs to 14 residues. The CDR3, as DNA: TGTGCCAGTAGTATGACAGGAACGGCTTATGGCTACACCTTC. Translating it yields CASSMTGTAYGYTF.

This rearrangement joins TRBV21-1 to TRBJ2-3; the table's D call, TRBD2, was not checked against the DNA. TRBV21-1 is marked as a pseudogene. The CDR3 sequence is 15 residues long. This chain's CDR3 is CAISLKTGYTDTQYF. CDR3 nucleotide sequence: TGTGCCATCAGCCTCAAAACGGGATACACAGATACGCAGTATTTT.

This clone was recorded only once. The chain links TRBV18 to TRBJ2-5; D not certain. From germline, CDR1 is KGHSH and CDR2 LQKENI. V lost 0 bases and J lost 0, with 11 bases in between. This CDR3 comprises 16 residues. The CDR3 spells CASSPPVGADQETQYF. CDR3 nucleotide sequence: TGTGCCAGCTCACCACCCGTTGGTGCCGACCAAGAGACCCAGTACTTC. Full variable domain (rest looked up from reference TRBV18 and TRBJ2-5): NAGVMQNPRHLVRRRGQEARLRCSPMKGHSHVYWYRQLPEEGLKFMVYLQKENIIDESGMPKERFSAEFPKEGPSILRIQQVVRGDSAAYFCASSPPVGADQETQYFGPGTRLLVL.